These T cell receptor beta chains were read from a single sample in a study of T cell responses to AZD1222 COVID-19 vaccine. Produced via immunoSEQ multiplex PCR; TCRdb's table is partial and in-frame only. The sample consists of over 110,000 clones, approximately 89% of them appearing once. Sequencing used peripheral blood, obtained on day 0 of AZD1222 vaccination. These TCRs come from an adult in good health. CDR3s include the opening cysteine and the closing phenylalanine or tryptophan. A D gene is named only where the DNA matches it firmly. The listing skips clone size in some rows; elsewhere it reads once, few, many or a size class.

-	TRBV19	TRBJ1-6	TRBD1	CASSESGTGKTPLHF	TGTGCCAGTAGTGAATCCGGGACAGGAAAGACACCCCTCCACTTT
-	TRBV3-1/TRBV3-2	TRBJ2-1	TRBD2	CASSQGLANNEQFF	TGTGCCAGCAGCCAGGGACTAGCCAACAATGAGCAGTTCTTC
-	TRBV23-1	TRBJ2-5	-	CASSQSDEDPTGTQYF	TGCGCCAGCAGTCAATCTGACGAAGACCCTACGGGGACCCAGTACTTC
-	TRBV12-3/TRBV12-4	TRBJ1-2	-	CASSLRAPSTF	TGTGCCAGCAGTTTGCGGGCGCCGTCCACCTTC
-	TRBV9	TRBJ1-6	TRBD1	CASSVAGTGYSPLHF	TGTGCCAGCAGCGTAGCTGGGACAGGTTATTCACCCCTCCACTTT
once	TRBV11-3	TRBJ2-7	-	CASSLPGYYEQYF	TGTGCCAGCAGTCTCCCAGGGTACTACGAGCAGTACTTC
-	TRBV4-3	TRBJ1-1	TRBD1	CASSPQRIMTGRNTEAFF	TGCGCCAGCAGCCCCCAACGGATAATGACAGGGCGGAACACTGAAGCTTTCTTT
-	TRBV27	TRBJ1-1	-	CASSQGHFTEAFF	TGTGCCAGCAGTCAGGGACATTTCACTGAAGCTTTCTTT
-	TRBV7-8	TRBJ2-5	TRBD1	CASSPRGQAETQYF	TGTGCCAGCAGCCCGAGAGGACAGGCAGAGACCCAGTACTTC
-	TRBV7-2	TRBJ1-1	-	CASSLSRTVGPEAFF	TGTGCCAGCAGCCTAAGTAGGACTGTCGGACCTGAAGCTTTCTTT
-	TRBV27	TRBJ1-5	-	CASSLSLGGQPQHF	TGTGCCAGCAGTTTATCCCTAGGCGGTCAGCCCCAGCATTTT
-	TRBV11-1	TRBJ1-1	-	CASSSQGIEAFF	TGTGCCAGCAGTTCCCAGGGGATTGAAGCTTTCTTT
-	TRBV4-3	TRBJ1-1	-	CASSQQRGDTEAFF	TGCGCCAGCAGCCAACAGCGGGGTGACACTGAAGCTTTCTTT
once	TRBV5-1	TRBJ1-1	TRBD1	CASRHRGNTEAFF	TGCGCCAGCAGGCACAGGGGAAACACTGAAGCTTTCTTT
-	TRBV9	TRBJ2-1	TRBD2	CASSLAGGQVEQFF	TGTGCCAGCAGTTTAGCGGGGGGGCAGGTTGAGCAGTTCTTC
-	TRBV24-1	TRBJ2-1	-	CATRTEQFF	TGTGCCACACGGACTGAGCAGTTCTTC
-	TRBV20-1	TRBJ2-1	TRBD2	CSARGEEQFF	TGCAGTGCTCGGGGGGAAGAGCAGTTCTTC
-	TRBV28	TRBJ1-2	-	CASRTPRGYTF	TGTGCCAGCAGAACCCCCCGGGGCTACACCTTC
-	TRBV2	TRBJ1-2	-	CASSARDYGYTF	TGTGCCAGCAGTGCGAGGGACTATGGCTACACCTTC
-	TRBV5-1	TRBJ1-1	-	CASSLGPRKGVTEAFF	TGCGCCAGCAGCTTGGGCCCTAGGAAAGGGGTCACTGAAGCTTTCTTT
-	TRBV11-2	TRBJ1-2	-	CASSFGGADILYGYTF	TGTGCCAGCAGCTTTGGTGGGGCAGACATTCTCTATGGCTACACCTTC
once	TRBV30	TRBJ2-3	TRBD2	CAWSGVAGFTDTQYF	TGTGCCTGGAGCGGGGTAGCGGGGTTCACAGATACGCAGTATTTT
-	TRBV14	TRBJ2-1	TRBD2	CASSQFISGRAGNEQFF	TGTGCCAGCAGCCAATTTATTAGCGGGAGGGCCGGAAATGAGCAGTTCTTC
once	TRBV11-3	TRBJ1-2	-	CASSHMGGYNYGYTF	TGTGCCAGCAGCCATATGGGGGGGTACAACTATGGCTACACCTTC
once	TRBV2	TRBJ2-2	TRBD2	CASRRGGMNTGELFF	TGTGCCAGCAGGCGGGGGGGCATGAACACCGGGGAGCTGTTTTTT
-	TRBV2	TRBJ1-3	TRBD1	CASSGQGAGNTIYF	TGTGCCAGCAGTGGACAGGGGGCTGGAAACACCATATATTTT
-	TRBV6-5	TRBJ1-1	-	CAIGERGWTEAFF	TGTGCCATCGGGGAGCGGGGCTGGACTGAAGCTTTCTTT
-	TRBV18	TRBJ1-3	TRBD1	CASSPPGQGLNTIYF	TGTGCCAGCTCACCACCGGGACAGGGATTAAACACCATATATTTT
-	TRBV24-1	TRBJ2-1	TRBD2	CATSQAGGYYNEQFF	TGTGCCACCAGTCAAGCGGGAGGGTACTACAATGAGCAGTTCTTC
-	TRBV3-1/TRBV3-2	TRBJ2-7	-	CASSPRLSYEQYF	TGTGCCAGCAGCCCCAGACTTAGCTACGAGCAGTACTTC
-	TRBV7-2	TRBJ1-1	-	CASSFINTEAFF	TGTGCCAGCAGCTTCATCAACACTGAAGCTTTCTTT
few	TRBV7-9	TRBJ1-1	-	CASSFQANTEAFF	TGTGCCAGCAGCTTCCAGGCGAACACTGAAGCTTTCTTT
-	TRBV28	TRBJ2-7	-	CASSLWGNEQYF	TGTGCCAGCAGTTTATGGGGAAACGAGCAGTACTTC
-	TRBV5-1	TRBJ2-5	-	CASSLNSGDRETQYF	TGCGCCAGCAGCTTAAACAGTGGCGACAGAGAGACCCAGTACTTC
-	TRBV6-5	TRBJ2-7	-	CASSRQETSYEQYF	TGTGCCAGCTCAAGACAGGAAACCTCCTACGAGCAGTACTTC
-	TRBV10-3	TRBJ1-3	-	CAIRGSGSGNTIYF	TGTGCCATCAGGGGCTCCGGCTCTGGAAACACCATATATTTT
-	TRBV5-6	TRBJ2-3	-	CASNSRSGGPDTQYF	TGTGCCAGCAACTCTCGTAGCGGCGGGCCAGATACGCAGTATTTT
-	TRBV6-2/TRBV6-3	TRBJ2-1	TRBD2	CASSDLSGRSYNEQFF	TGTGCCAGCAGTGACCTAAGCGGGAGGTCCTACAATGAGCAGTTCTTC
-	TRBV6-1	TRBJ1-2	TRBD1	CASSDGTGWGAYGYTF	TGTGCCAGCAGTGACGGGACAGGGTGGGGAGCTTATGGCTACACCTTC
-	TRBV2	TRBJ2-7	-	CASMGGDEQYF	TGTGCCAGCATGGGGGGTGACGAGCAGTACTTC
-	TRBV2	TRBJ1-2	-	CASRRWGAGYTF	TGTGCCAGCAGGCGGTGGGGAGCTGGCTACACCTTC
once	TRBV2	TRBJ1-3	-	CASSEGVGNTIYF	TGTGCCAGCAGTGAAGGGGTCGGAAACACCATATATTTT
-	TRBV21-1	TRBJ1-4	-	CASSKVRTATNEKLFF	TGTGCCAGCAGCAAAGTGCGGACAGCAACTAATGAAAAACTGTTTTTT
-	TRBV7-3	TRBJ1-3	-	CASSPDGSGNTIYF	TGTGCCAGCAGCCCGGACGGCTCTGGAAACACCATATATTTT
-	TRBV6-5	TRBJ1-2	-	CASSFVYRDPYGYTF	TGTGCCAGCAGTTTCGTCTACAGGGATCCCTATGGCTACACCTTC
once	TRBV28	TRBJ1-5	-	CASSFVLGGGNQPQHF	TGTGCCAGCAGTTTTGTCCTCGGGGGGGGCAATCAGCCCCAGCATTTT
-	TRBV7-9	TRBJ2-5	-	CASSLAVQVYETQYF	TGTGCCAGCAGCTTAGCTGTCCAGGTATACGAGACCCAGTACTTC
-	TRBV3-1/TRBV3-2	TRBJ1-2	-	CASSLLEGNYGYTF	TGTGCCAGCAGCCTCCTAGAGGGTAACTATGGCTACACCTTC
-	TRBV14	TRBJ1-1	TRBD1	CASSLGQRMNTEAFF	TGTGCCAGCAGCCTGGGACAGCGAATGAACACTGAAGCTTTCTTT
-	TRBV27	TRBJ2-1	-	CASSFPGTNPFF	TGTGCCAGCAGTTTTCCTGGGACAAATCCGTTCTTC
-	TRBV5-1	TRBJ2-6	TRBD2	CASSIILAGAAGANVLTF	TGCGCCAGCAGCATAATACTAGCGGGAGCTGCTGGGGCCAACGTCCTGACTTTC
-	TRBV7-8	TRBJ1-1	-	CASSLRGSGTEAFF	TGTGCCAGCAGCTTACGGGGAAGCGGCACTGAAGCTTTCTTT
-	TRBV4-2	TRBJ2-3	TRBD2	CASSQEKALAGGRYTQYF	TGTGCCAGCAGCCAAGAGAAGGCGCTAGCGGGGGGGCGGTATACGCAGTATTTT